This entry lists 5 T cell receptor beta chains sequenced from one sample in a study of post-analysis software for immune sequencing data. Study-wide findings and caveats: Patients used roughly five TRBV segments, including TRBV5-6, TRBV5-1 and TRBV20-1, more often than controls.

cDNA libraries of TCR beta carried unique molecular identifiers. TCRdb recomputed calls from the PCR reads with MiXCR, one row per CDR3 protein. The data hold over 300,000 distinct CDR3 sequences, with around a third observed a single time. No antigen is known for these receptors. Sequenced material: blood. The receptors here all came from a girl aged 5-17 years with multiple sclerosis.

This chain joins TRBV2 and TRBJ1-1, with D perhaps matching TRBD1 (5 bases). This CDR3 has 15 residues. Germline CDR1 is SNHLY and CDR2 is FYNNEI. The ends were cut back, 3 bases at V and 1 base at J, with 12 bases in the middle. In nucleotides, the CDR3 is TGTGCCAGCAGTGAGTCCCAGGGTACGAACACTGAAGCTTTCTTT. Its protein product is CASSESQGTNTEAFF.

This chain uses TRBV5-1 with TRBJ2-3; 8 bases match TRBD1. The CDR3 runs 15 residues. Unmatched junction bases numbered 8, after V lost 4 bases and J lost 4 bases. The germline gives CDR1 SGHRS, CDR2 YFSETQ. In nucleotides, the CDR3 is TGCGCCAGCAGCCCCTTGGGACAGGCCGCAGATACGCAGTATTTT. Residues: CASSPLGQAADTQYF.

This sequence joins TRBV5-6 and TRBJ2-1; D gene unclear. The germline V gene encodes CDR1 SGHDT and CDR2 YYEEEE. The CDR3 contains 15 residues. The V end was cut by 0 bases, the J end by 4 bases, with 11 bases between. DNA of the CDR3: TGTGCCAGCAGCTTGGGGGGTATCTCTTACAATGAGCAGTTCTTC. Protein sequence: CASSLGGISYNEQFF.

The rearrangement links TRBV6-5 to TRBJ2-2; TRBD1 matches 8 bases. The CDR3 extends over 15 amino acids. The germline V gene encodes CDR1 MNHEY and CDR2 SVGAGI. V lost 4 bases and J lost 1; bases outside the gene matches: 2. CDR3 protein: CASSFDRGNTGELFF. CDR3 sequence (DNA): TGTGCCAGCAGTTTTGACAGGGGGAACACCGGGGAGCTGTTTTTT.

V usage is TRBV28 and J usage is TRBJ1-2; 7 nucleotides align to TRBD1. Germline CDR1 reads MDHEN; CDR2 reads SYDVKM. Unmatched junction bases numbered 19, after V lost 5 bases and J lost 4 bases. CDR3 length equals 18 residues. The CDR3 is CASSASWTGLNEGYGYTF. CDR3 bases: TGTGCCAGCAGTGCCTCCTGGACAGGTCTTAATGAGGGCTATGGCTACACCTTC.